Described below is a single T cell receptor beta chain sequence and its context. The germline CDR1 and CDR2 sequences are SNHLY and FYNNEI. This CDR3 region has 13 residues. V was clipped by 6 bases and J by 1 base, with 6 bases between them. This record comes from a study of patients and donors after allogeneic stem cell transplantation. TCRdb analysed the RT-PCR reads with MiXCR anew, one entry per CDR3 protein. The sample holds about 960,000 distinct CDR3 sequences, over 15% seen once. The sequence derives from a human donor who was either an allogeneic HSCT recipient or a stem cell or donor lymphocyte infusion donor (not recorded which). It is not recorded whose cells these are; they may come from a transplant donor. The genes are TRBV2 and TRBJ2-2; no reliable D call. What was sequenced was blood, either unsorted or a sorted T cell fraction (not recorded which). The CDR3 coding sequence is TGTGCCAGCAGAGCCTTGAACACCGGGGAGCTGTTTTTT. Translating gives CASRALNTGELFF.